A selection of T cell receptor beta chains follows, all from one sample in a study of blood T cell repertoires in COVID-19. Repertoires were generated with immunoSEQ multiplex PCR, while TCRdb's copy carries only in-frame clones and drops some. The sample holds around 200,000 clones, more than 75% seen once. The specimen was peripheral blood. The receptors come from a young woman who had recovered from COVID-19. The conserved cysteine and the conserved F or W are not part of the CDR3 here. A D gene is named only where the DNA matches it firmly.

V,D,J,CDR3
TRBV7-9,TRBD1,TRBJ1-4,ASSQGPGQGFLKLF
TRBV7-9,TRBD2,TRBJ2-1,ASSYGTMGNEQF
TRBV7-8,.,TRBJ1-5,ASSLNSASNQPQH
TRBV5-1,TRBD2,TRBJ2-7,ASSLGLAGGPYEQY
TRBV18,.,TRBJ2-2,ASSPQPQGAGELF
TRBV7-2,.,TRBJ2-1,ASSLAGSVVGEQF
TRBV18,TRBD1,TRBJ1-2,ASSRDSGSGYT
TRBV5-6,.,TRBJ2-5,ASSLTGTETQY
TRBV19,.,TRBJ1-2,ATLNSGGYT
TRBV6-5,.,TRBJ1-3,ASIWAGTIY
TRBV7-2,TRBD1,TRBJ1-2,ASSLDRVYGYT
TRBV18,.,TRBJ2-2,ASSGTRDGSLDTGELF
TRBV7-8,TRBD1,TRBJ2-7,ASSRGGDRDEQY
TRBV7-9,.,TRBJ1-4,ASSLVVRGLSNEKLF
TRBV18,TRBD1,TRBJ2-1,ASSPPRGTAKKYNEQF
TRBV7-8,.,TRBJ2-1,ASSTDYYNEQF
TRBV5-8,TRBD1,TRBJ1-5,ASRHPLTGVQPQH
TRBV27,.,TRBJ2-7,ASSSGFSYEQY
TRBV11-2,.,TRBJ2-5,ASSLAPGFHGETQY
TRBV4-1,TRBD1,TRBJ2-2,ASSQEGRGWTGELF
TRBV15,TRBD1,TRBJ1-2,ATSRDLGTGIDGYT
TRBV5-4,.,TRBJ2-1,ASSLAGNEQF
TRBV5-1,TRBD2,TRBJ2-5,ASSSRAGGLQETQY
TRBV7-2,.,TRBJ1-3,ASSHGQRGNTIY
TRBV4-1,TRBD1,TRBJ2-1,ASSQDARTGGNEQF
TRBV10-3,.,TRBJ1-3,AISESSWGGGNTIY
TRBV9,TRBD2,TRBJ2-5,ASSGGLAGETQY
TRBV9,.,TRBJ2-7,ASSVGASGPEQY
TRBV19,.,TRBJ1-2,ASSIRGQYGYT